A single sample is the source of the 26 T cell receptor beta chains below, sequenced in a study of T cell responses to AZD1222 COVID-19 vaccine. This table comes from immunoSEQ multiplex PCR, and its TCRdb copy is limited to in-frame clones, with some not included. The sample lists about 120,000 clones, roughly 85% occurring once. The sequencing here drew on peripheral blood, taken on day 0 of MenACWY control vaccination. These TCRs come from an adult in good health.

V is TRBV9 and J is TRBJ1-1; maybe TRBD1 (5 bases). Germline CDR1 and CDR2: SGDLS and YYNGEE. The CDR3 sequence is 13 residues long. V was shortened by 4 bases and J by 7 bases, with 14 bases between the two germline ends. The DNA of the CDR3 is TGTGCCAGCAGCACAACTATGCAGGGTGAAGCTTTCTTT. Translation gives CASSTTMQGEAFF.

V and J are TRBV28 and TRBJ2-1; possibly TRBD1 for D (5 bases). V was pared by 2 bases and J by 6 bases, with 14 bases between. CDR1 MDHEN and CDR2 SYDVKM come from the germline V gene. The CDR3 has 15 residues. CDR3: CASSLQDTYGNEQFF. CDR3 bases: TGTGCCAGCAGTTTACAGGACACCTACGGCAATGAGCAGTTCTTC. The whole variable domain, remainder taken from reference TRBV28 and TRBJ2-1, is DVKVTQSSRYLVKRTGEKVFLECVQDMDHENMFWYRQDPGLGLRLIYFSYDVKMKEKGDIPEGYSVSREKKERFSLILESASTNQTSMYLCASSLQDTYGNEQFFGPGTRLTVL.

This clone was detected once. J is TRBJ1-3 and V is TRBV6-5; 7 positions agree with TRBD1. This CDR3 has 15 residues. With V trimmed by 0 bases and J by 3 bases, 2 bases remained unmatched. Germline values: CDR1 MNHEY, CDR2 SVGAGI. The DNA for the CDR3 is TGTGCCAGCAGTTACTCGAGACAGGGTGGAAACACCATATATTTT. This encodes CASSYSRQGGNTIYF.

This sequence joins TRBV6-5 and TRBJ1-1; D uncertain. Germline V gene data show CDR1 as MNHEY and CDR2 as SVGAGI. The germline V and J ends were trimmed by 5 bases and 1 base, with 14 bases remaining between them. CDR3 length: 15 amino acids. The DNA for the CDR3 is TGTGCCAGCAGTCACCGGCAAACCGCGAACACTGAAGCTTTCTTT. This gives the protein CASSHRQTANTEAFF.

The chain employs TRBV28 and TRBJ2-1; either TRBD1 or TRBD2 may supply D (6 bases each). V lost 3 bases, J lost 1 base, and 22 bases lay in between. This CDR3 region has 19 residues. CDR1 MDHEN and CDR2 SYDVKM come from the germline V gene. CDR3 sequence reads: CASSFLRRRTGASYNEQFF. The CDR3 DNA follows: TGTGCCAGCAGTTTCCTACGCAGGCGTACGGGGGCGTCCTACAATGAGCAGTTCTTC.

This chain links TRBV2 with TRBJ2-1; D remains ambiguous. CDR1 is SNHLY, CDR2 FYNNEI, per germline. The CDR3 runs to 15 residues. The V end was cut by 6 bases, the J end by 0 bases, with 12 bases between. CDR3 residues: CASRLDGSSYNEQFF. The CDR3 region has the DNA TGTGCCAGCAGGCTGGACGGAAGCTCCTACAATGAGCAGTTCTTC.

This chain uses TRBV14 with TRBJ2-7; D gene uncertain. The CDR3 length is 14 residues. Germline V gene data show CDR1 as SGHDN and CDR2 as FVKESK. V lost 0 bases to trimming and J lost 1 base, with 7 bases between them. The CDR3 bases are TGTGCCAGCAGCCAAGATCTCCTGTCCTACGAGCAGTACTTC. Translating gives CASSQDLLSYEQYF.

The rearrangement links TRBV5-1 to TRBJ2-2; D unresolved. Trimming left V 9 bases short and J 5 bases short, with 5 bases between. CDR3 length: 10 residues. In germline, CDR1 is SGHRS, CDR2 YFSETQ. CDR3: CATSTGELFF. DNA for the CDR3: TGCGCCACCTCGACCGGGGAGCTGTTTTTT. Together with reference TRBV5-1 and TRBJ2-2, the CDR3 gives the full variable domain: KAGVTQTPRYLIKTRGQQVTLSCSPISGHRSVSWYQQTPGQGLQFLFEYFSETQRNKGNFPGRFSGRQFSNSRSEMNVSTLELGDSALYLCATSTGELFFGEGSRLTVL.

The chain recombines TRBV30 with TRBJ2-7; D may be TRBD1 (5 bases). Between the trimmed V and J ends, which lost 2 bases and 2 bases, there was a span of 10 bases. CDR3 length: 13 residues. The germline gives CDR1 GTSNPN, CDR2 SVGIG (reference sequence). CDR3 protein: CAWSIGAAYEQYF. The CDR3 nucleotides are TGTGCCTGGAGTATAGGGGCAGCCTACGAGCAGTACTTC.

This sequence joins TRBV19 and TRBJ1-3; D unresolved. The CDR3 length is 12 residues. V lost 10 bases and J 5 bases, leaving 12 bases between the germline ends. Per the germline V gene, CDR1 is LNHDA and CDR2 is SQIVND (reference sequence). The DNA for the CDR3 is TGTGCCACCGAAAGAACCCGAAACACCATATATTTT. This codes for CATERTRNTIYF.

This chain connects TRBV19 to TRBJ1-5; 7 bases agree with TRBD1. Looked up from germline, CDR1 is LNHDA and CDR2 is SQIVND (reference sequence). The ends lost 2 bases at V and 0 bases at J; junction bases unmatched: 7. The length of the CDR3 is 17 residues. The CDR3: CASSIRQQGNSNQPQHF. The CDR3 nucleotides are TGTGCCAGTAGTATACGCCAACAGGGGAATAGCAATCAGCCCCAGCATTTT. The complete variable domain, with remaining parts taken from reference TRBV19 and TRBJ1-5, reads DGGITQSPKYLFRKEGQNVTLSCEQNLNHDAMYWYRQDPGQGLRLIYYSQIVNDFQKGDIAEGYSVSREKKESFPLTVTSAQKNPTAFYLCASSIRQQGNSNQPQHFGDGTRLSIL.

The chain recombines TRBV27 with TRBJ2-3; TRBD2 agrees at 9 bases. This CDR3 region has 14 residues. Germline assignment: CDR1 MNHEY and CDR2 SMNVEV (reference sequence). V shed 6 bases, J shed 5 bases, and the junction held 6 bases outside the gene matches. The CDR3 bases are TGTGCCAGCAGCCCGGGACTAGCAAAAGATACGCAGTATTTT. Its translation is CASSPGLAKDTQYF.

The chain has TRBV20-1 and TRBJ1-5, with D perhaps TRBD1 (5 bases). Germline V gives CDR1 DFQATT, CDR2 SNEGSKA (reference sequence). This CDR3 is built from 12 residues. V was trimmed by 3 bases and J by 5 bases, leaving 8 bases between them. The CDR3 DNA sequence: TGCAGTGCTAGTCGGGACGATCAGCCCCAGCATTTT. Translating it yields CSASRDDQPQHF.

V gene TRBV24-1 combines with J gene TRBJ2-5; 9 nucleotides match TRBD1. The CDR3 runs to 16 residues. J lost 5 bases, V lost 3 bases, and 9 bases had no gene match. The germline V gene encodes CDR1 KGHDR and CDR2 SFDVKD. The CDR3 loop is CATSDPRGQGRETQYF. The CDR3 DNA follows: TGTGCCACCAGTGATCCCCGGGGACAGGGACGGGAGACCCAGTACTTC.

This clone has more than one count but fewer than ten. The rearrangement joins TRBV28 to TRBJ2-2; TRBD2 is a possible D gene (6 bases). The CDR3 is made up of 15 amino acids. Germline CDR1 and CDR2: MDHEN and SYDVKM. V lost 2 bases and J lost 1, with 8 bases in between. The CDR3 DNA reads TGTGCCAGCAGTTTAAGGGGAGGGAACACCGGGGAGCTGTTTTTT. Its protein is CASSLRGGNTGELFF.

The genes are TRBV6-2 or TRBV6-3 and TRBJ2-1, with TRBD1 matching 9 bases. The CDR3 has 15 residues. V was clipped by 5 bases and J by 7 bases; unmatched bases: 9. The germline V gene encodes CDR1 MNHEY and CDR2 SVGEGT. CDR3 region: CASSDPGQGANEQFF. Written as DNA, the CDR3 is TGTGCCAGCAGTGACCCGGGACAGGGTGCGAATGAGCAGTTCTTC.

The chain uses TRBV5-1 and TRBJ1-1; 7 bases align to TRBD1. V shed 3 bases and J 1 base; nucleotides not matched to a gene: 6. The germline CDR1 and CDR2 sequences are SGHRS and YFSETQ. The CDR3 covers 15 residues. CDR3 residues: CASSSTGPQNTEAFF. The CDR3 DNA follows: TGCGCCAGCAGCTCGACAGGGCCCCAGAACACTGAAGCTTTCTTT.

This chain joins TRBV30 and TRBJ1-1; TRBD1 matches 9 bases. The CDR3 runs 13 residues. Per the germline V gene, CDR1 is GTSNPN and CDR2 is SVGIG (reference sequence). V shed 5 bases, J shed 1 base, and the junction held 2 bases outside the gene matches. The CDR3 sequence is CAWDRGGNTEAFF. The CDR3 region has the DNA TGTGCCTGGGACAGGGGGGGGAACACTGAAGCTTTCTTT.

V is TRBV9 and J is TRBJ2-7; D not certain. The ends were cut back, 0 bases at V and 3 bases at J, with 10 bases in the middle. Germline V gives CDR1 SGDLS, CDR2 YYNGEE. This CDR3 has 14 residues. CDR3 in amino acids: CASSVEIGDYEQYF. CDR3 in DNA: TGTGCCAGCAGCGTAGAGATCGGAGACTACGAGCAGTACTTC.

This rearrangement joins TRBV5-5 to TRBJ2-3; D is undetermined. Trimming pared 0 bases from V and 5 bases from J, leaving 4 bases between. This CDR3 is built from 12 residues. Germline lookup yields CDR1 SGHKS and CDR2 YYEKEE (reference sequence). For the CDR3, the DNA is TGTGCCAGCAGCTTGGAGCAAGATACGCAGTATTTT. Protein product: CASSLEQDTQYF.

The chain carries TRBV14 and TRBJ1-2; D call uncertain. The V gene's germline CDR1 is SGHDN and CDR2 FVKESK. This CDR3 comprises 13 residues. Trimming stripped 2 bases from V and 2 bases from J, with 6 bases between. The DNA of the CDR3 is TGTGCCAGCAGCCAACTGGAAAACTATGGCTACACCTTC. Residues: CASSQLENYGYTF.

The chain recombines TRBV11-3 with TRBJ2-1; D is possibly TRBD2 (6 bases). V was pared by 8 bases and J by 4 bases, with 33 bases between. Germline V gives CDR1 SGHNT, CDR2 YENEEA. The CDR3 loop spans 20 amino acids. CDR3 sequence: CASHPRVGSGWRPLYNEQFF. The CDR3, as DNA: TGTGCCAGCCATCCGAGGGTCGGGAGTGGCTGGAGACCCCTATACAATGAGCAGTTCTTC.

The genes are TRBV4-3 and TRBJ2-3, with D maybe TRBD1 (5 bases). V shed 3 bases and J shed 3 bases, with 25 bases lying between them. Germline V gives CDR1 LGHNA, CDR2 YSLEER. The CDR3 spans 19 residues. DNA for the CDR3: TGCGCCAGCAGCCAGGCTGGAACGGTGCAGGGCTACCTTACAGATACGCAGTATTTT. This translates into CASSQAGTVQGYLTDTQYF.

The CDR3 bases are TGTGCCAGCTCCCTAGGGTCGGGCACTGAAGCTTTCTTT. It encodes CASSLGSGTEAFF. The chain links TRBV6-5 to TRBJ1-1; unclear D gene. Germline V lookup: CDR1 MNHEY, CDR2 SVGAGI. The CDR3 consists of 13 residues. V shed 8 bases and J shed 4 bases, with 14 bases lying between them.

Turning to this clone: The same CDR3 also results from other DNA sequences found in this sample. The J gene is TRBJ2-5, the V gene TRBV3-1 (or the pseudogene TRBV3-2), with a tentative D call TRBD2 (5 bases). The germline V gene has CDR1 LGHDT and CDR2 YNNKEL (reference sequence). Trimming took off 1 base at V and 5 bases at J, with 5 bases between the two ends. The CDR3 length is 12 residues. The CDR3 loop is CASSQAGETQYF. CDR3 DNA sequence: TGTGCCAGCAGCCAAGCGGGGGAGACCCAGTACTTC.

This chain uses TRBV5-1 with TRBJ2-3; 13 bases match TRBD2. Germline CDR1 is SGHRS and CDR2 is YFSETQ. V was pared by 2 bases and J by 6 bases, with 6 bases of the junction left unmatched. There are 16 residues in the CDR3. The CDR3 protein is CASSFGTSGVYDTQYF. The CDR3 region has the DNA TGCGCCAGCAGCTTCGGGACTAGCGGGGTCTACGATACGCAGTATTTT. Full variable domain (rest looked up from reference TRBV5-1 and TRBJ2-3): KAGVTQTPRYLIKTRGQQVTLSCSPISGHRSVSWYQQTPGQGLQFLFEYFSETQRNKGNFPGRFSGRQFSNSRSEMNVSTLELGDSALYLCASSFGTSGVYDTQYFGPGTRLTVL.